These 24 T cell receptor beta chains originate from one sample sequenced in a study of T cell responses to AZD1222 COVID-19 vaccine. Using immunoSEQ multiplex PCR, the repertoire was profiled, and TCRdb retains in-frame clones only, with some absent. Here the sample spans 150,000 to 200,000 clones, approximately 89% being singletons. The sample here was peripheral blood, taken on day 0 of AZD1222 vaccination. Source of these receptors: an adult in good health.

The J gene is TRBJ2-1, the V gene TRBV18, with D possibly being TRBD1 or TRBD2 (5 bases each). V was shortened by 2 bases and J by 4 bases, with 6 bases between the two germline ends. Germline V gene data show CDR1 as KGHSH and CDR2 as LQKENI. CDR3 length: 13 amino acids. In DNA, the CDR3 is TGTGCCAGCTCACCAGGGGGTTACAATGAGCAGTTCTTC. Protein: CASSPGGYNEQFF.

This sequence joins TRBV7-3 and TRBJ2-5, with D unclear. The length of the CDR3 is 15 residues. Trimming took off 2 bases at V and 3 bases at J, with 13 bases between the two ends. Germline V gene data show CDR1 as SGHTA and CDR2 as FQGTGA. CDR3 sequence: CASSLLAGYEETQYF. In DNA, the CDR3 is TGTGCCAGCAGCTTATTGGCCGGGTACGAAGAGACCCAGTACTTC.

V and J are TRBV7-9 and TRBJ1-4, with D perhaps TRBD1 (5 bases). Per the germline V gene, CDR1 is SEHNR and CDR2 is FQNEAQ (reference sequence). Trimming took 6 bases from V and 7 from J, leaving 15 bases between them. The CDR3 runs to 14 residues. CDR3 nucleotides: TGTGCCAGCAGTAAGCGACAGTCGATTGAAAAACTGTTTTTT. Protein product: CASSKRQSIEKLFF.

CDR3 region: CASNTWGRAEETQYF. CDR3 sequence (DNA): TGTGCCAGCAACACGTGGGGCCGAGCCGAAGAGACCCAGTACTTC. The chain employs TRBV7-2 and TRBJ2-5, with a tentative D call TRBD1 (5 bases). Per germline, CDR1 SGHTA and CDR2 FQGNSA. Trimming pared 7 bases from V and 3 bases from J, leaving 18 bases between. The CDR3 is made up of 15 amino acids.

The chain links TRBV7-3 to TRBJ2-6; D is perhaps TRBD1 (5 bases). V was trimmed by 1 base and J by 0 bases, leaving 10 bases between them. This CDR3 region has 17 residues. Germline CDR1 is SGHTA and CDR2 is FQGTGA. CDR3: CASSLSSGNSGANVLTF. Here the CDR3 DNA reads TGTGCCAGCAGCTTAAGCTCAGGGAACTCTGGGGCCAACGTCCTGACTTTC.

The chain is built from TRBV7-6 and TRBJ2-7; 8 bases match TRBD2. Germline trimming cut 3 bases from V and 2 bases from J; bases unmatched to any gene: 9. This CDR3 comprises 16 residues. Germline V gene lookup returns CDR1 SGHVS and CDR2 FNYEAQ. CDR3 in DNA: TGTGCCAGCAGCTTCGGGGCGGGAGGAGGGGCCTACGAGCAGTACTTC. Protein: CASSFGAGGGAYEQYF.

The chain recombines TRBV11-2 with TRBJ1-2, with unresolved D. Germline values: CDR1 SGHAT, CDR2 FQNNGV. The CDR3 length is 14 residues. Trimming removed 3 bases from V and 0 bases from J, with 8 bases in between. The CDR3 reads CASSLGRSNYGYTF. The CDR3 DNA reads TGTGCCAGCAGCTTGGGCCGTTCTAACTATGGCTACACCTTC.

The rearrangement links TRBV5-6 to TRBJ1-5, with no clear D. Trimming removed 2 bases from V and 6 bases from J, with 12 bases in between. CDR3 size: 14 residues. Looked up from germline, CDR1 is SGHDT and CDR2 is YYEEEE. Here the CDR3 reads CASSFGRVPQPQHF. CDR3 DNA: TGTGCCAGCAGCTTCGGACGGGTGCCTCAGCCCCAGCATTTT.

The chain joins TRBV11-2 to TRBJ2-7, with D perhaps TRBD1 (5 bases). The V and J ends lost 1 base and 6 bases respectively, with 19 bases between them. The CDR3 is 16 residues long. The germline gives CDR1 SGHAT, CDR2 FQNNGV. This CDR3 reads CASSLGPRVRGGEQYF. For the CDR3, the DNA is TGTGCCAGCAGCTTAGGCCCCAGGGTGCGAGGTGGCGAGCAGTACTTC.

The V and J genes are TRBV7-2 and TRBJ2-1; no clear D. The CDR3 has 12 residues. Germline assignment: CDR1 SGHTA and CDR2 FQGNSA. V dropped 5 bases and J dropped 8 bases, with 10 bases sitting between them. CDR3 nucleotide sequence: TGTGCCAGCAGCCCCACTAAGTATGAGCAGTTCTTC. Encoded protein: CASSPTKYEQFF.

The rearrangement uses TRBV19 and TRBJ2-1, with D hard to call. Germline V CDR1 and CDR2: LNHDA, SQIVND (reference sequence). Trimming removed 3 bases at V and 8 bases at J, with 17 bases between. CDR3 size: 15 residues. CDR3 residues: CASSIELDGRDEQFF. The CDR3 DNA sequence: TGTGCCAGTAGTATCGAGTTGGATGGACGTGATGAGCAGTTCTTC.

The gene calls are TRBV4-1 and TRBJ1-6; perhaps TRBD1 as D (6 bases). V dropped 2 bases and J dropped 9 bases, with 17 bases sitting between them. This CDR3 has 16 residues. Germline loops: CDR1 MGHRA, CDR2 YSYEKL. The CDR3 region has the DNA TGCGCCAGCAGCCAACCGGGAGCAGGGGCCCCTTCACCCCTCCACTTT. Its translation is CASSQPGAGAPSPLHF.

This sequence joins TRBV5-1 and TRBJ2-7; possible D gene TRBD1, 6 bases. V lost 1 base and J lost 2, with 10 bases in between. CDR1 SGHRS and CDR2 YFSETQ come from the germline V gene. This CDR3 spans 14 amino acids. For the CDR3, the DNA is TGCGCCAGCAGCTTGAGGGGGAAAGCCTACGAGCAGTACTTC. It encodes CASSLRGKAYEQYF.

DNA of the CDR3: TGTGCCTGGAGGGGAAAGTACGAGCAGTACTTC. Translation gives CAWRGKYEQYF. The rearrangement joins TRBV30 to TRBJ2-7; D unresolved. Germline CDR1 and CDR2: GTSNPN and SVGIG (reference sequence). The V end lost 3 bases, the J end lost 4 bases, and 7 bases lay between the germline ends. The CDR3 runs to 11 residues.

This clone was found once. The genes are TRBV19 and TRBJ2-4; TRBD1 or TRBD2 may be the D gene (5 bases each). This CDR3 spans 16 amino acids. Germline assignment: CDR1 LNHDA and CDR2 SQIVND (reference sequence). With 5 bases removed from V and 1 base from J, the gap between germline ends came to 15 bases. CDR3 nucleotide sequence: TGTGCCAGTAGTCCGGGGCCCTACAGGGCCAAAAACATTCAGTACTTC. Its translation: CASSPGPYRAKNIQYF.

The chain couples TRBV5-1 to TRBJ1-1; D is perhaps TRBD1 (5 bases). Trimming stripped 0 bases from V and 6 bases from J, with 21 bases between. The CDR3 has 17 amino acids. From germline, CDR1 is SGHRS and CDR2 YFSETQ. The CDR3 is CASSLGVWGDKFAEAFF. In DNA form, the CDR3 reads TGCGCCAGCAGCTTGGGGGTTTGGGGCGATAAATTCGCTGAAGCTTTCTTT.

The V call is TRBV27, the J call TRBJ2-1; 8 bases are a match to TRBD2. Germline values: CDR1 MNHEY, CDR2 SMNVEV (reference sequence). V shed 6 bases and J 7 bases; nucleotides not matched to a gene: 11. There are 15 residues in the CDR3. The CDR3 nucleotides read TGTGCCAGCAGCCGACTAGCGTCGGGCGTTAATGAGCAGTTCTTC. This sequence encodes CASSRLASGVNEQFF.

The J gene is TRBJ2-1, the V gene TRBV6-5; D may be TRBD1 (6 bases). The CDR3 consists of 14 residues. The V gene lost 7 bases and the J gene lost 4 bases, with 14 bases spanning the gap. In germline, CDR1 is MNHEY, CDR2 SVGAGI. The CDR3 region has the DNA TGTGCCAGCAACCCGGGACACTCATACAATGAGCAGTTCTTC. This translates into CASNPGHSYNEQFF.

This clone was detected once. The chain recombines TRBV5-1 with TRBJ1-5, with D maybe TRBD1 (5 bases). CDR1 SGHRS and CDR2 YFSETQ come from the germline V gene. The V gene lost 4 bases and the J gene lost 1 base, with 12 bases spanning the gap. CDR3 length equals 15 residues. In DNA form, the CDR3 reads TGCGCCAGCAGCGACAGCCCCGGAAGCAATCAGCCCCAGCATTTT. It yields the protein CASSDSPGSNQPQHF.

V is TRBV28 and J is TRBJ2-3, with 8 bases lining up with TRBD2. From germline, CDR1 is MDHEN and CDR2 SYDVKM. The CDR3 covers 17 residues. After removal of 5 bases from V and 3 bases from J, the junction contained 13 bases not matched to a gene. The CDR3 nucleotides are TGTGCCAGCAGTCCTCAATCCCCCGGGACTAGGACAGATACGCAGTATTTT. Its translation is CASSPQSPGTRTDTQYF.

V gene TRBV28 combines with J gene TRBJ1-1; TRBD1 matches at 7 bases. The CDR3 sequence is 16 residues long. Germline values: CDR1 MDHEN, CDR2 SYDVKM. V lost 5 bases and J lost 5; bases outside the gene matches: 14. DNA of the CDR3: TGTGCCAGCAGTACCCGACAGGGCTCCTGGGGGACTGAAGCTTTCTTT. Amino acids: CASSTRQGSWGTEAFF.

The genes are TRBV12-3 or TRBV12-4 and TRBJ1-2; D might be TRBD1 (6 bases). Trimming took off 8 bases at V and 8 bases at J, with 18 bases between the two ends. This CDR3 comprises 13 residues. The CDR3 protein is CASSQGGYWGYTF. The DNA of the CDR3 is TGTGCCAGCTCTCAAGGGGGGTATTGGGGCTACACCTTC.

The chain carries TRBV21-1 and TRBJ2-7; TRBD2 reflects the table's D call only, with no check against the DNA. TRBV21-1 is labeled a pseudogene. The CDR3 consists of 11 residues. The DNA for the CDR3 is TGTGCCAGCAGCCTAACCTACGAGCAGTACTTC. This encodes CASSLTYEQYF.

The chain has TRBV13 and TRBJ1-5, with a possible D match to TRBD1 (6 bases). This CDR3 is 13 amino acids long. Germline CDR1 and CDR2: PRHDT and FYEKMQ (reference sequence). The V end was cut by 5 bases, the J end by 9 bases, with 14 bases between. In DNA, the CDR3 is TGTGCCAGCAGCCTCGACAGGCACGGGCCCCAGCATTTT. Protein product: CASSLDRHGPQHF. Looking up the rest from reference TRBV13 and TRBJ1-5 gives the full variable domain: AAGVIQSPRHLIKEKRETATLKCYPIPRHDTVYWYQQGPGQDPQFLISFYEKMQSDKGSIPDRFSAQQFSDYHSELNMSSLELGDSALYFCASSLDRHGPQHFGDGTRLSIL.